Listed below are T cell receptor beta chains from one sample, sequenced in a study of patients and donors after allogeneic stem cell transplantation. In TCRdb, the RT-PCR reads were re-called with MiXCR into one record per CDR3 protein. The profile shows roughly 230,000 distinct CDR3 sequences, 13% to 15% of them singletons. Sequencing was done on a sample of blood, either unsorted or a sorted T cell fraction (not recorded which). The receptors here all came from a human donor who was either an allogeneic HSCT recipient or a stem cell or donor lymphocyte infusion donor (not recorded which). It is not recorded whose cells these are; they may come from a transplant donor. The CDR3 runs from the conserved cysteine through the conserved F or W. Fields, in order: CDR3 protein, CDR3 DNA, CDR3 length, D gene, J gene, clone size, V gene. The D gene is left open where the match is weak. Clone sizes are given selectively: once, few, many, or a class where the clone is expanded.

CDR3: CASSLDPARSGEQYF; DNA: TGTGCCAGCAGTTTAGATCCGGCCAGGTCAGGCGAGCAGTACTTC; length: 15; D: NA; J: TRBJ2-7; size: few; V: TRBV12-3/TRBV12-4
CDR3: CASSQDLGARLEKLFF; DNA: TGCGCCAGCAGCCAAGATTTAGGGGCCAGGCTGGAAAAACTGTTTTTT; length: 16; D: NA; J: TRBJ1-4; size: few; V: TRBV4-3
CDR3: CASSDTGQKAKNIQYF; DNA: TGTGCCAGCAGTGATACGGGACAAAAGGCCAAAAACATTCAGTACTTC; length: 16; D: NA; J: TRBJ2-4; size: many; V: TRBV25-1
CDR3: CSAIPRGSFDSYEQYF; DNA: TGCAGTGCAATTCCCCGCGGGAGCTTCGACTCCTACGAGCAGTACTTC; length: 16; D: TRBD2; J: TRBJ2-7; size: many; V: TRBV20-1
CDR3: CASSLAGQGALGTEAFF; DNA: TGTGCCAGCAGCTTAGCTGGACAGGGGGCTTTAGGCACTGAAGCTTTCTTT; length: 17; D: TRBD1; J: TRBJ1-1; size: few; V: TRBV11-2
CDR3: CASSPSGGRMDTQYF; DNA: TGTGCCAGCAGCCCTAGCGGGGGGAGAATGGATACGCAGTATTTT; length: 15; D: TRBD2; J: TRBJ2-3; size: NA; V: TRBV5-4
CDR3: CATSDSRQGNYGYTF; DNA: TGTGCCACCAGTGACTCCCGACAGGGCAACTATGGCTACACCTTC; length: 15; D: TRBD1; J: TRBJ1-2; size: many; V: TRBV24-1
CDR3: CASSVSDNRGRAFATEAFF; DNA: TGTGCCAGCAGCGTATCCGACAACAGGGGGAGGGCTTTTGCTACTGAAGCTTTCTTT; length: 19; D: TRBD1; J: TRBJ1-1; size: NA; V: TRBV9
CDR3: CASSVSQGSSGNTIYF; DNA: TGTGCCAGCAGTGTATCACAGGGGAGCTCTGGAAACACCATATATTTT; length: 16; D: TRBD1; J: TRBJ1-3; size: few; V: TRBV6-1
CDR3: CASSTSRGGRTEAFF; DNA: TGTGCCAGCAGTACCAGCCGGGGGGGGCGGACTGAAGCTTTCTTT; length: 15; D: NA; J: TRBJ1-1; size: few; V: TRBV12-3/TRBV12-4
CDR3: CASSVVGDNSPLHF; DNA: TGTGCCAGCAGCGTAGTGGGGGATAATTCACCCCTCCACTTT; length: 14; D: NA; J: TRBJ1-6; size: many; V: TRBV9
CDR3: CSATSPGGRTDTQYF; DNA: TGCAGTGCGACCAGCCCCGGGGGCCGCACAGATACGCAGTATTTT; length: 15; D: NA; J: TRBJ2-3; size: many; V: TRBV20-1
CDR3: CASSPYSNTEAFF; DNA: TGTGCCAGCAGTCCATATTCGAACACTGAAGCTTTCTTT; length: 13; D: NA; J: TRBJ1-1; size: few; V: TRBV12-3/TRBV12-4
CDR3: CSARGASAYNEQFF; DNA: TGCAGTGCTAGAGGGGCTAGCGCCTACAATGAGCAGTTCTTC; length: 14; D: NA; J: TRBJ2-1; size: few; V: TRBV20-1
CDR3: CSVMEVPNTEAFF; DNA: TGCAGCGTAATGGAGGTCCCGAACACTGAAGCTTTCTTT; length: 13; D: NA; J: TRBJ1-1; size: NA; V: TRBV29-1
CDR3: CSARDLWTARGSSYEQYF; DNA: TGCAGTGCTAGAGATCTCTGGACCGCTAGGGGCTCTTCCTACGAGCAGTACTTC; length: 18; D: NA; J: TRBJ2-7; size: few; V: TRBV20-1
CDR3: CSARDLDSGNTIYF; DNA: TGCAGTGCTAGAGATCTCGATTCTGGAAACACCATATATTTT; length: 14; D: NA; J: TRBJ1-3; size: NA; V: TRBV20-1
CDR3: CSVGMTGGERADTQYF; DNA: TGCAGCGTAGGAATGACGGGGGGAGAACGTGCAGATACGCAGTATTTT; length: 16; D: TRBD2; J: TRBJ2-3; size: many; V: TRBV29-1
CDR3: CAISESQGAGGYTF; DNA: TGTGCCATCAGTGAGTCACAGGGGGCTGGTGGCTACACCTTC; length: 14; D: TRBD1; J: TRBJ1-2; size: NA; V: TRBV10-3
CDR3: CASSLMGQGFTEAFF; DNA: TGTGCCAGCAGCTTGATGGGACAGGGATTTACTGAAGCTTTCTTT; length: 15; D: TRBD1; J: TRBJ1-1; size: NA; V: TRBV5-6
CDR3: CAIQGATTEAFF; DNA: TGTGCCATACAGGGGGCGACCACTGAAGCTTTCTTT; length: 12; D: TRBD1; J: TRBJ1-1; size: once; V: TRBV24-1
CDR3: CASSSSGIPGF; DNA: TGTGCCAGCAGTTCGAGCGGGATCCCGGGTTTT; length: 11; D: TRBD2; J: TRBJ2-3; size: few; V: TRBV12-3/TRBV12-4
CDR3: CASSYLSSGGMNTEAFF; DNA: TGTGCCAGCAGCTACCTATCCTCCGGGGGCATGAACACTGAAGCTTTCTTT; length: 17; D: NA; J: TRBJ1-1; size: NA; V: TRBV7-6
CDR3: CASSLSPGANTEAFF; DNA: TGTGCCAGCAGCTTAAGTCCAGGGGCGAACACTGAAGCTTTCTTT; length: 15; D: NA; J: TRBJ1-1; size: few; V: TRBV7-3
CDR3: CASSSTSGSADTQYF; DNA: TGTGCCAGCAGCTCGACTAGCGGGAGTGCAGATACGCAGTATTTT; length: 15; D: TRBD2; J: TRBJ2-3; size: NA; V: TRBV11-2
CDR3: CASSIDPYGYTF; DNA: TGTGCCAGTAGTATAGACCCCTATGGCTACACCTTC; length: 12; D: NA; J: TRBJ1-2; size: many; V: TRBV19
CDR3: CASSQDGDRAAGANVLTF; DNA: TGTGCCAGCAGCCAAGATGGGGACAGGGCCGCTGGGGCCAACGTCCTGACTTTC; length: 18; D: TRBD1; J: TRBJ2-6; size: NA; V: TRBV4-2
CDR3: CASSDILAGGPSLSTDTQYF; DNA: TGTGCCAGCAGTGACATACTAGCGGGGGGGCCTTCGTTGAGCACAGATACGCAGTATTTT; length: 20; D: TRBD2; J: TRBJ2-3; size: many; V: TRBV6-4
CDR3: CASSQVRDSYEQYF; DNA: TGTGCCAGCAGCCAAGTCCGGGACAGCTACGAGCAGTACTTC; length: 14; D: TRBD1; J: TRBJ2-7; size: NA; V: TRBV3-1
CDR3: CASSDMAGTYNEQFF; DNA: TGTGCCAGCTCGGACATGGCAGGGACCTACAATGAGCAGTTCTTC; length: 15; D: NA; J: TRBJ2-1; size: NA; V: TRBV6-1
CDR3: CASSLVSDEQFF; DNA: TGCGCCAGCAGCTTGGTGTCTGATGAGCAGTTCTTC; length: 12; D: NA; J: TRBJ2-1; size: few; V: TRBV5-1
CDR3: CASSFGPRRREGLNEQYF; DNA: TGTGCCAGCAGTTTTGGGCCTAGACGGCGGGAGGGCCTCAACGAGCAGTACTTC; length: 18; D: TRBD2; J: TRBJ2-7; size: many; V: TRBV12-3/TRBV12-4
CDR3: CASSSGGSSPLHF; DNA: TGCGCCAGCAGCTCAGGGGGTTCTTCACCCCTCCACTTT; length: 13; D: TRBD1; J: TRBJ1-6; size: few; V: TRBV5-1
CDR3: CASSFFRISTDTQYF; DNA: TGTGCCAGCAGTTTTTTTAGGATTAGCACAGATACGCAGTATTTT; length: 15; D: NA; J: TRBJ2-3; size: NA; V: TRBV12-3/TRBV12-4
CDR3: CASSSVGRGNSPLHF; DNA: TGTGCCAGCAGCTCTGTTGGCAGGGGAAATTCACCCCTCCACTTT; length: 15; D: NA; J: TRBJ1-6; size: NA; V: TRBV5-6
CDR3: CASSTYREGKQPQHF; DNA: TGTGCCAGTAGTACCTACAGGGAAGGGAAACAGCCCCAGCATTTT; length: 15; D: NA; J: TRBJ1-5; size: few; V: TRBV19
CDR3: CASSPHISPEAFF; DNA: TGTGCCAGCAGTCCCCATATTTCCCCTGAAGCTTTCTTT; length: 13; D: NA; J: TRBJ1-1; size: many; V: TRBV12-3/TRBV12-4